These 18 T cell receptor beta chains came from one sample sequenced in a study of monozygotic twins with cystic fibrosis. TCRdb's table, derived via immunoSEQ multiplex PCR, lists solely in-frame clones and lacks some. The data hold 17,000 or so clones, with around 96% observed a single time. The sequenced sample was blood. The source of these receptors is a girl aged 2-10 years with cystic fibrosis.

V is TRBV7-9 and J is TRBJ1-2; 9 bases line up with TRBD1. The CDR3 contains 13 residues. Germline V gene sequence: CDR1 SEHNR, CDR2 FQNEAQ (reference sequence). The V gene end was trimmed by 1 base and the J gene end by 6 bases; junction bases not matched to a gene: 0. The CDR3 DNA follows: TGTGCCAGCAGCTTAGACAGGGGGCATGGCTACACCTTC. Its translation is CASSLDRGHGYTF.

The genes are TRBV6-6 and TRBJ1-1; D remains ambiguous. The CDR3 contains 13 residues. Trimming took off 7 bases at V and 7 bases at J, with 16 bases between the two ends. CDR1 is MNHNY, CDR2 SVGAGI, per germline (reference sequence). CDR3 nucleotide sequence: TGTGCCAGCAAAGAAAGGGCGGCGAGTGAAGCTTTCTTT. This encodes CASKERAASEAFF.

As for this clone: An end of the junction does not agree with germline; a read error may underlie this. The rearrangement joins TRBV11-2 to TRBJ2-1, with D perhaps TRBD1 (5 bases). CDR3 size: 13 residues. CDR1 is SGHAT, CDR2 FQNNGV, per germline. The DNA for the CDR3 is TGTGCCAGCAGCCTAGACAGACACAATGAGCAGTTCTTC. Residues: CASSLDRHNEQFF. The variable domain in full, with the rest retrieved from reference TRBV11-2 and TRBJ2-1, is EAGVAQSPRYKIIEKRQSVAFWCNPISGHATLYWYQQILGQGPKLLIQFQNNGVVDDSQLPKDRFSAERLKGVDSTLKIQPAKLEDSAVYLCASSLDRHNEQFFGPGTRLTVL.

The chain uses TRBV18 and TRBJ2-1, with 11 bases aligning to TRBD2. The CDR3 has 15 amino acids. Germline V CDR1 and CDR2: KGHSH, LQKENI. V lost 4 bases and J lost 5; bases outside the gene matches: 4. CDR3 in amino acids: CASSRLAGTNNEQFF. CDR3 sequence (DNA): TGTGCCAGCTCACGACTAGCGGGGACAAACAATGAGCAGTTCTTC.

V is TRBV28 and J is TRBJ2-1; no reliable D call. The V end was cut by 3 bases, the J end by 10 bases, with 10 bases between. This CDR3 spans 12 amino acids. Germline V gene lookup returns CDR1 MDHEN and CDR2 SYDVKM. CDR3 nucleotides: TGTGCCAGCAGTTTCCGGATTGGCGAGCAGTTCTTC. It codes for CASSFRIGEQFF.

The CDR3 DNA follows: TGTGCCAGCAGTGAATACCGCGCTCTCTCCTACGAGCAGTACTTC. Protein: CASSEYRALSYEQYF. The chain links TRBV6-1 to TRBJ2-7, with D unresolved. The CDR3 has 15 residues. Looked up from germline, CDR1 is MNHNS and CDR2 is SASEGT. Trimming stripped 2 bases from V and 0 bases from J, with 11 bases between.

The rearrangement uses TRBV29-1 and TRBJ1-2; perhaps TRBD1 as D (6 bases). Germline assignment: CDR1 SQVTM and CDR2 ANQGSEA. CDR3 size: 14 residues. V gave up 3 bases and J gave up 3 bases, with 14 bases separating them. As DNA, the CDR3 is TGCAGCGTTGATCGTGCAGGGGAATACTATGGCTACACCTTC. This sequence encodes CSVDRAGEYYGYTF. Together with reference TRBV29-1 and TRBJ1-2, the CDR3 gives the full variable domain: SAVISQKPSRDICQRGTSLTIQCQVDSQVTMMFWYRQQPGQSLTLIATANQGSEATYESGFVIDKFPISRPNLTFSTLTVSNMSPEDSSIYLCSVDRAGEYYGYTFGSGTRLTVV.

This sequence joins TRBV6-6 and TRBJ2-7, with TRBD2 matching over 7 bases. Losses at the gene ends were 0 bases for V and 3 bases for J; bases not matched to a gene: 5. Germline CDR1 and CDR2: MNHNY and SVGAGI (reference sequence). CDR3 length: 15 residues. CDR3 sequence: CASSYSTTSVYEQYF. DNA for the CDR3: TGTGCCAGCAGTTACTCGACCACTAGCGTCTACGAGCAGTACTTC.

This sequence joins TRBV7-9 and TRBJ1-6; TRBD1 agrees at 9 bases. The CDR3 extends over 15 amino acids. After removal of 4 bases from V and 6 bases from J, the junction contained 4 bases not matched to a gene. Looked up from germline, CDR1 is SEHNR and CDR2 is FQNEAQ (reference sequence). In DNA form, the CDR3 reads TGTGCCAGCAGCTCGGGACAGGGCGTTAATTCACCCCTCCACTTT. Its protein is CASSSGQGVNSPLHF.

CDR3 in amino acids: CASSYSQGANEQYF. DNA of the CDR3: TGTGCCAGCAGTTACTCGCAGGGGGCCAACGAGCAGTACTTC. The V and J genes are TRBV6-6 and TRBJ2-7; 8 positions match TRBD1. V lost 0 bases, J lost 5 bases, and 3 bases stayed unmatched. The CDR3 spans 14 residues. The germline gives CDR1 MNHNY, CDR2 SVGAGI (reference sequence).

The CDR3 here is CASIGGFNQPQHF. CDR3 nucleotide sequence: TGTGCCAGTATAGGAGGATTCAATCAGCCCCAGCATTTT. This chain joins TRBV19 and TRBJ1-5; D gene unclear. The V end was cut by 7 bases, the J end by 3 bases, with 10 bases between. In germline, CDR1 is LNHDA, CDR2 SQIVND (reference sequence). The CDR3 spans 13 residues.

The chain is built from TRBV7-2 and TRBJ2-3; D not certain. Germline-derived CDR1 and CDR2 are SGHTA and FQGNSA. The V end was cut by 1 base, the J end by 10 bases, with 12 bases between. The CDR3 covers 13 residues. CDR3 nucleotide sequence: TGTGCCAGCAGCTTAGGTTTCAGCGCTTCGCAGTATTTT. This sequence encodes CASSLGFSASQYF.

This clone was detected only once. The gene calls are TRBV5-1 and TRBJ2-3; 7 nucleotides match TRBD1. Germline CDR1 SGHRS, CDR2 YFSETQ. Germline trimming cut 4 bases from V and 0 bases from J; bases unmatched to any gene: 5. The CDR3 runs to 15 residues. The CDR3 DNA reads as TGCGCCAGCAGCATACAGGGGCTAAGCACAGATACGCAGTATTTT. Translated, it gives CASSIQGLSTDTQYF.

The chain recombines TRBV18 with TRBJ1-3; D uncertain. Trimming stripped 2 bases from V and 4 bases from J, with 9 bases between. The CDR3 is 14 amino acids. Germline CDR1 KGHSH, CDR2 LQKENI. The CDR3 coding sequence is TGTGCCAGCTCACCAGGCCCAGAAGGAAACACCATATATTTT. Amino acid sequence: CASSPGPEGNTIYF.

This clone was seen only once. The chain combines TRBV30 with TRBJ2-1; 10 nucleotides match TRBD2. Germline CDR1 GTSNPN, CDR2 SVGIG (reference sequence). J was trimmed by 2 bases and V by 1 base; bases with no gene match: 5. The CDR3 totals 16 residues. The chain's CDR3 is CAWSGLAGVPYNEQFF. The DNA for the CDR3 is TGTGCCTGGAGTGGCCTAGCGGGGGTCCCCTACAATGAGCAGTTCTTC. The entire variable domain, with the rest obtained from reference TRBV30 and TRBJ2-1, is as follows: SQTIHQWPATLVQPVGSPLSLECTVEGTSNPNLYWYRQAAGRGLQLLFYSVGIGQISSEVPQNLSASRPQDRQFILSSKKLLLSDSGFYLCAWSGLAGVPYNEQFFGPGTRLTVL.

V and J are TRBV27 and TRBJ2-5; 8 positions match TRBD2. Trimming removed 5 bases from V and 0 bases from J; junction bases left unmatched: 11. Germline V gene data show CDR1 as MNHEY and CDR2 as SMNVEV (reference sequence). CDR3 size: 17 residues. The CDR3 loop reads CASSAVVSSGYQETQYF. The CDR3 DNA reads TGTGCCAGCAGTGCCGTAGTATCTAGCGGGTACCAAGAGACCCAGTACTTC.

CDR3: CASSIADRGLTNEKLFF. The CDR3 coding sequence is TGTGCCAGTAGTATAGCCGACAGGGGCTTAACTAATGAAAAACTGTTTTTT. The chain carries TRBV19 and TRBJ1-4; 8 nucleotides agree with TRBD1. V lost 1 base, J lost 1 base, and 5 bases stayed unmatched. There are 17 residues in the CDR3. Germline CDR1 LNHDA, CDR2 SQIVND (reference sequence).

This sequence joins TRBV7-2 and TRBJ2-6; D is perhaps TRBD2 (5 bases). Trimming removed 5 bases at V and 2 bases at J, with 7 bases between. The CDR3 totals 14 residues. From germline, CDR1 is SGHTA and CDR2 FQGNSA. The CDR3 DNA is TGTGCCAGCAGCGAGGAGGCTGGGGCCAACGTCCTGACTTTC. Residues: CASSEEAGANVLTF.